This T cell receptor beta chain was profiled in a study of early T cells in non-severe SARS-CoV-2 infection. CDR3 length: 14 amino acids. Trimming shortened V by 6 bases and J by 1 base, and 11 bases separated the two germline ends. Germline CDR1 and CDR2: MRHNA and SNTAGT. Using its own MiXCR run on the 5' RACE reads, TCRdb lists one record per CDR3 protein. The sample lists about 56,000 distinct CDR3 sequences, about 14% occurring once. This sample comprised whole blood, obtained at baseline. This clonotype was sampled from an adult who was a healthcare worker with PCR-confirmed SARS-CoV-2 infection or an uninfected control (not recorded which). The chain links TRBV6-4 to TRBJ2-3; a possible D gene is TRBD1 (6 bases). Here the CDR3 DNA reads TGTGCCAGCAGACCACAGGGCGGCACAGATACGCAGTATTTT. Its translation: CASRPQGGTDTQYF.